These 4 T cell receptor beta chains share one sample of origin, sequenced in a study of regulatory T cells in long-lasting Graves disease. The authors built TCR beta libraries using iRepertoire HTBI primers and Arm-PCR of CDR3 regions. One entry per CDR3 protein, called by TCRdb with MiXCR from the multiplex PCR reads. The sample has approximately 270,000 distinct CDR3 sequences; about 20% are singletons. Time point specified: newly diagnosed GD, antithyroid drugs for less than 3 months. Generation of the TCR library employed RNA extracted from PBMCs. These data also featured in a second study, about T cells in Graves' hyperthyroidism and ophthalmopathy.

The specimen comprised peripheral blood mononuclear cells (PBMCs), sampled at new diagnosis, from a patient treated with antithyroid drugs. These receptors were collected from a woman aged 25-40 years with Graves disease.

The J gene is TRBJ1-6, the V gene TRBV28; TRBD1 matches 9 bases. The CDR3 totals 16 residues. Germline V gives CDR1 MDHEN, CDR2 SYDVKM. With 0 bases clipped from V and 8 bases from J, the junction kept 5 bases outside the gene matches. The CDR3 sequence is CASSLWWRQGDSPLHF. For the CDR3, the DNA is TGTGCCAGCAGTTTATGGTGGCGACAGGGGGATTCACCCCTCCACTTT.

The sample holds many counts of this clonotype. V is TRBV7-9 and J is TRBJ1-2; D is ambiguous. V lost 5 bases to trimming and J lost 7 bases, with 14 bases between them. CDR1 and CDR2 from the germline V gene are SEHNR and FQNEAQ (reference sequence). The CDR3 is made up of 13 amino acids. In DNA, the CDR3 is TGTGCCAGCAGCCAGGACGGAACCGTTGGCTACACCTTC. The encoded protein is CASSQDGTVGYTF.

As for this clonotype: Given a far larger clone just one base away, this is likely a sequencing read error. The CDR3 DNA reads TGTGCCAGCAGGCGGGACAGGGGGCTTAATGAGCAGTACTTC. Its translation is CASRRDRGLNEQYF. V gene TRBV7-2 combines with J gene TRBJ2-3, with TRBD1 matching over 12 bases. The DNA end is more similar to TRBJ2-7, so the J call may be wrong. This CDR3 comprises 14 residues. Germline CDR1 is SGHTA and CDR2 is FQGNSA.

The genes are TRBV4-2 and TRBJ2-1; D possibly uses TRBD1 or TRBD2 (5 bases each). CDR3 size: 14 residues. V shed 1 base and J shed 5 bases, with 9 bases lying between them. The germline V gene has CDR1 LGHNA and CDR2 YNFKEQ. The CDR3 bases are TGTGCCAGCAGCCAAGTGGGGGTTAACAATGAGCAGTTCTTC. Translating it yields CASSQVGVNNEQFF.